This TCR beta chain was sequenced in a study of blood T cells in healthy people across ages. This clonotype is classed as medium-sized (0.01 to 0.1%). In germline, CDR1 is LGHNA, CDR2 YSLEER. J lost 13 bases, V lost 0 bases, and 10 bases had no gene match. CDR3 length: 15 amino acids. A second PCR, run for roughly 7 to 11 cycles, used a sample-barcoded 5' primer plus a J-beta primer mix. MiXCR, run by TCRdb on the 5' RACE reads, gives a single entry per CDR3 protein. The table shows 1.5 million to 2 million distinct CDR3 sequences, with about 50% occurring only once. The chain combines TRBV4-3 with TRBJ2-1; the match to TRBD2 covers 9 bases. The clonotype originates from a woman between 40 and 55 years old in good health. Source material: blood. The CDR3 nucleotides are TGCGCCAGCAGCCAAGATATAGCTAGCGGGACCCTTCAGTTCTTC. It is translated as CASSQDIASGTLQFF.